This T cell receptor beta chain was captured by sequencing in a study of cytomegalovirus exposure and HLA in healthy donors. Study context: Early released data comprised about 90 million unique TCRs from HLA-typed donors.

The PCR was carried out with 60 Vbeta primers and 13 Jbeta primers. Here immunoSEQ multiplex PCR was the method, and the copy in TCRdb shows in-frame clones only, minus some. In the table there are about 150,000 clones, approximately 80% of which are singletons. A note on this clone: As yet, its antigen is unknown.

Study-level results: The investigators catalogued about 170 TCR beta chains as cytomegalovirus-associated. Upon later analysis, HLA-associated TCR beta chains proved more clonally expanded than other, equally common chains.

V dropped 8 bases and J dropped 2; count of bases not matched to a gene: 6. CDR1 is KGHSH, CDR2 LQKENI, per germline. The CDR3 consists of 14 residues. The rearrangement links TRBV18 to TRBJ2-7; 10 bases are a match to TRBD2. Sequencing used PBMCs. This clonotype was obtained from a man aged 25 to 40 in good health and CMV-seropositive. CDR3 sequence (DNA): TGTGCCAGCGCACTAGCGGGGACTACCTACGAGCAGTACTTC. This translates into CASALAGTTYEQYF.